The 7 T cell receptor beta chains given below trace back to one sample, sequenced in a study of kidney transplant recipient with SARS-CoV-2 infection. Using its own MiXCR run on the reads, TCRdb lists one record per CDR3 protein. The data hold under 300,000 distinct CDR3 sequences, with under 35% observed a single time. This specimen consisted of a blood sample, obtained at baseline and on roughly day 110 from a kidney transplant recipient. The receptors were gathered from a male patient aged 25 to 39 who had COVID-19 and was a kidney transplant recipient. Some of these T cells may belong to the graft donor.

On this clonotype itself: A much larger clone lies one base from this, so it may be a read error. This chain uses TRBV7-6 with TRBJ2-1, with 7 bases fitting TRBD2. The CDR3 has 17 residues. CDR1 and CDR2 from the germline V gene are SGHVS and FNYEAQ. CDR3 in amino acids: CAGSLDGTAGVVYEQFF. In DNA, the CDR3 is TGTGCCGGCAGCTTAGATGGGACGGCGGGAGTGGTGTATGAGCAGTTCTTC. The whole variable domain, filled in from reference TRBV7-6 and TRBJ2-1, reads GAGVSQSPRYKVTKRGQDVALRCDPISGHVSLYWYRQALGQGPEFLTYFNYEAQQDKSGLPNDRFSAERPEGSISTLTIQRTEQRDSAMYRCAGSLDGTAGVVYEQFFGPGTRLTVL.

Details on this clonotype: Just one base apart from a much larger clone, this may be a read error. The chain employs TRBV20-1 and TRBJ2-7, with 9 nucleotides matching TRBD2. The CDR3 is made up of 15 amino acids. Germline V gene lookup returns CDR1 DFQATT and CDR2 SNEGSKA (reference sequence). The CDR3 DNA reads TGCAGTGCTAGAGGTCCTAGCGGGGCTTCCTACGAGCAGTGCTTC. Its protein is CSARGPSGASYEQCF.

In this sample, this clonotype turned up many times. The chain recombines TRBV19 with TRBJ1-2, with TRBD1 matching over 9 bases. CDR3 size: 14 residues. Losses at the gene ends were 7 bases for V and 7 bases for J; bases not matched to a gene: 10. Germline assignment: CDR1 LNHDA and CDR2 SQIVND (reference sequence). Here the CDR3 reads CASTLAQGARGYTF. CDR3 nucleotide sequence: TGTGCCAGTACATTAGCACAGGGGGCTCGTGGCTACACCTTC.

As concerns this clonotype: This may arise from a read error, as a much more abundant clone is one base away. CDR3 bases: TGTGCCAGCAGCCAAGACCTCCCCGGGACAGGGGAACTCTACGAGCAGTACTTC. It specifies CASSQDLPGTGELYEQYF. The rearrangement links TRBV3-1 to TRBJ2-7; TRBD1 agrees at 10 bases. CDR1 and CDR2 from the germline V gene are LGHDT and YNNKEL (reference sequence). J was trimmed by 3 bases and V by 0 bases; bases with no gene match: 11. The CDR3 has 18 residues.

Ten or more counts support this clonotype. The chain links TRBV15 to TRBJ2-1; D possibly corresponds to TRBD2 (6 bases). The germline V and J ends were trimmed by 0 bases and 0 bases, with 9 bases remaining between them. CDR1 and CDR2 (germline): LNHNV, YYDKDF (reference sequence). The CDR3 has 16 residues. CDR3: CATSRDRGSSYNEQFF. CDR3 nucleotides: TGTGCCACCAGCAGAGACCGGGGGAGCTCCTACAATGAGCAGTTCTTC.

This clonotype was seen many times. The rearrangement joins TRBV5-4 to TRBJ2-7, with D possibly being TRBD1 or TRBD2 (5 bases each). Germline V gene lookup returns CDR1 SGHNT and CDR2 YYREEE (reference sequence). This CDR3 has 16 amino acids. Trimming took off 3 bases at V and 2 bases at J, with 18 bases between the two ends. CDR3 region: CASSYGTGGSPYEQYF. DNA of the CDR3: TGTGCCAGCAGCTACGGGACGGGTGGAAGCCCCTACGAGCAGTACTTC.

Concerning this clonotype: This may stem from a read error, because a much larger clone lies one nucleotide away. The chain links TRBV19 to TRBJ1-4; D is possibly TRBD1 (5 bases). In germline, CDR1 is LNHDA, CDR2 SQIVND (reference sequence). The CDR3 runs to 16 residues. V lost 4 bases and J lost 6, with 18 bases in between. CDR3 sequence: CASSTPFSGAHEKLFF. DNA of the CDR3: TGTGCCAGTAGTACCCCGTTTTCTGGGGCGCATGAAAAACTGTTTTTT.